Below are 29 T cell receptor beta chains sequenced from a single sample in a study of CD8+ T cells in alopecia areata. Sequencing relied on a cDNA template that was reverse transcribed from extracted RNA. Repertoires were generated with immunoSEQ multiplex PCR, while TCRdb's copy carries only in-frame clones and drops some. Of about 200,000 clones detected, about three fifths appear once; the ten largest clones hold approximately 1%. The treatment was: oral pan-JAK inhibitor, 5-10 mg twice daily. The sequenced sample was CD4+ T cells sorted from blood, obtained at week 24, from a patient treated with tofacitinib. The receptors were sampled from a human donor with alopecia areata.

Turning to this clone: The sample carries other DNA sequences with the same CDR3. This chain joins TRBV30 and TRBJ1-5; no definite D call. Germline CDR1 GTSNPN, CDR2 SVGIG (reference sequence). V dropped 0 bases and J dropped 7 bases, with 13 bases sitting between them. CDR3 length: 14 residues. The CDR3 coding sequence is TGTGCCTGGAGTGTATCGGGCCTGGGGCAGCCCCAGCATTTT. It codes for CAWSVSGLGQPQHF.

The rearrangement joins TRBV29-1 to TRBJ2-3; 7 positions match TRBD2. With V trimmed by 6 bases and J by 4 bases, 10 bases remained unmatched. This CDR3 region has 14 residues. The germline gives CDR1 SQVTM, CDR2 ANQGSEA. This CDR3 is CSVPLAVAADTQYF. CDR3 nucleotides: TGCAGCGTGCCGCTAGCGGTGGCGGCAGATACGCAGTATTTT.

This clone was detected only a few times. The CDR3 reads CASSQVTRGNSPLHF. The CDR3 DNA reads as TGCGCCAGCAGCCAAGTGACCCGCGGGAATTCACCCCTCCACTTT. The chain recombines TRBV4-3 with TRBJ1-6; D is undetermined. With 1 base removed from V and 7 bases from J, the gap between germline ends came to 11 bases. Looked up from germline, CDR1 is LGHNA and CDR2 is YSLEER. The CDR3 is 15 amino acids.

V usage is TRBV14 and J usage is TRBJ2-7, with a weak D call TRBD2 (5 bases). V was pared by 4 bases and J by 1 base, with 8 bases between. The CDR3 spans 13 residues. Germline V lookup: CDR1 SGHDN, CDR2 FVKESK. The CDR3 DNA sequence: TGTGCCAGCAGCCGACCGGGGTCCTACGAGCAGTACTTC. Amino acids: CASSRPGSYEQYF.

This chain connects TRBV5-6 to TRBJ1-2; possible D gene TRBD1, 6 bases. The CDR3 is 16 amino acids. V was pared by 4 bases and J by 0 bases, with 16 bases between. CDR1 and CDR2 (germline): SGHDT, YYEEEE. CDR3 protein: CASSPLDRTSNYGYTF. The CDR3 nucleotides read TGTGCCAGCAGCCCCTTAGACAGGACTTCTAACTATGGCTACACCTTC.

This clone came up a few times. The rearrangement uses TRBV27 and TRBJ2-1; D uncertain. V lost 3 bases to trimming and J lost 6 bases, with 9 bases between them. This CDR3 spans 13 amino acids. CDR1 and CDR2 (germline): MNHEY, SMNVEV (reference sequence). CDR3: CASSFRLGNEQFF. The CDR3 nucleotides are TGTGCCAGCAGTTTTAGGCTTGGCAATGAGCAGTTCTTC.

The chain links TRBV5-8 to TRBJ1-1; TRBD1 agrees at 7 bases. The CDR3 has 15 residues. With 3 bases clipped from V and 1 base from J, the junction kept 6 bases outside the gene matches. Germline V gene data show CDR1 as SGHTS and CDR2 as YDEGEE. The CDR3 DNA reads TGTGCCAGCAGCTCACATAGGACAGGGAACACTGAAGCTTTCTTT. Protein: CASSSHRTGNTEAFF. Full variable domain (remainder filled in from reference TRBV5-8 and TRBJ1-1): EAGVTQSPTHLIKTRGQQATLRCSPISGHTSVYWYQQALGLGLQFLLWYDEGEERNRGNFPPRFSGRQFPNYSSELNVNALELEDSALYLCASSSHRTGNTEAFFGQGTRLTVV.

The chain has TRBV5-1 and TRBJ2-7; perhaps TRBD1 as D (6 bases). Germline loops: CDR1 SGHRS, CDR2 YFSETQ. This CDR3 has 16 amino acids. Trimming stripped 4 bases from V and 2 bases from J, with 19 bases between. CDR3 in DNA: TGCGCCAGCAGCGTAGGATCGAGACAGGTTCCCTACGAGCAGTACTTC. As protein: CASSVGSRQVPYEQYF.

The chain is built from TRBV30 and TRBJ1-4; D is ambiguous. The V gene lost 2 bases and the J gene lost 6 bases, with 16 bases spanning the gap. From germline, CDR1 is GTSNPN and CDR2 SVGIG (reference sequence). The CDR3 is 15 residues long. The CDR3 coding sequence is TGTGCCTGGAGTCCTAAAACCCGTATGTATGAAAAACTGTTTTTT. It specifies CAWSPKTRMYEKLFF.

The chain joins TRBV5-6 to TRBJ2-6, with 7 bases fitting TRBD1. The CDR3 covers 18 residues. Trimming cost V 4 bases and J 0 bases; bases outside gene matches: 10. Germline V gene data show CDR1 as SGHDT and CDR2 as YYEEEE. As DNA, the CDR3 is TGTGCCAGCAGCCCCCTCGGGACAGCGACCTCTGGGGCCAACGTCCTGACTTTC. Residues: CASSPLGTATSGANVLTF.

This clone was seen only a few times. This rearrangement joins TRBV29-1 to TRBJ2-3; no reliable D call. CDR3 size: 14 residues. The germline V gene has CDR1 SQVTM and CDR2 ANQGSEA. Trimming took off 6 bases at V and 2 bases at J, with 15 bases between the two ends. The CDR3 here is CSVRPPISTDTQYF. CDR3 DNA sequence: TGCAGCGTACGACCCCCTATCTCCACAGATACGCAGTATTTT.

The genes are TRBV2 and TRBJ2-7; TRBD1 agrees at 11 bases. Per germline, CDR1 SNHLY and CDR2 FYNNEI. There are 13 residues in the CDR3. J was trimmed by 9 bases and V by 10 bases; bases with no gene match: 11. The CDR3 loop reads CAKLRTGGAVQYF. DNA for the CDR3: TGTGCCAAGCTGCGGACAGGGGGCGCCGTGCAGTACTTC.

V usage is TRBV20-1 and J usage is TRBJ2-5; D not certain. Trimming removed 5 bases at V and 1 base at J, with 2 bases between. CDR1 is DFQATT, CDR2 SNEGSKA, per germline (reference sequence). The CDR3 has 10 amino acids. The CDR3 loop is CSARQETQYF. CDR3 DNA: TGCAGTGCTCGCCAAGAGACCCAGTACTTC.

The J gene is TRBJ2-3, the V gene TRBV29-1; D remains unclear. The V end lost 3 bases, the J end lost 8 bases, and 9 bases lay between the germline ends. The germline CDR1 and CDR2 sequences are SQVTM and ANQGSEA. This CDR3 has 11 amino acids. The CDR3 protein is CSVDWASTQYF. Written as DNA, the CDR3 is TGCAGCGTTGACTGGGCGAGTACGCAGTATTTT.

The CDR3 DNA reads TGTGCCAGCAGCTGGGGCAATCAGCCCCAGCATTTT. Encoded protein: CASSWGNQPQHF. V usage is TRBV7-9 and J usage is TRBJ1-5; D remains ambiguous. The CDR3 contains 12 residues. V lost 4 bases, J lost 2 bases, and 3 bases lay in between. Per germline, CDR1 SEHNR and CDR2 FQNEAQ (reference sequence).

The chain uses TRBV28 and TRBJ2-2; maybe TRBD1 (5 bases). Trimming took 7 bases from V and 7 from J, leaving 7 bases between them. The CDR3 extends over 11 amino acids. Germline CDR1 reads MDHEN; CDR2 reads SYDVKM. CDR3 region: CASTTGGELFF. The CDR3 DNA sequence: TGTGCCAGCACCACAGGCGGGGAGCTGTTTTTT.

The chain recombines TRBV6-5 with TRBJ1-1, with unresolved D. Deletions cut 6 bases from V and 3 bases from J, with 17 bases between. The CDR3 totals 15 residues. Germline values: CDR1 MNHEY, CDR2 SVGAGI. The CDR3 sequence is CASRSLGGSHTEAFF. CDR3 DNA: TGTGCCAGCAGGTCGTTAGGAGGGTCGCACACTGAAGCTTTCTTT.

The chain has TRBV5-8 and TRBJ2-6; D might be TRBD2 (5 bases). Germline CDR1 reads SGHTS; CDR2 reads YDEGEE. The CDR3 has 16 residues. V was pared by 0 bases and J by 2 bases, with 9 bases between. The CDR3 here is CASSLVFGTGANVLTF. The CDR3 nucleotides are TGTGCCAGCAGCTTGGTCTTCGGGACTGGGGCCAACGTCCTGACTTTC.

The J gene is TRBJ2-7, the V gene TRBV11-2; TRBD1 or TRBD2 may be the D gene (5 bases each). The CDR3 is 15 amino acids. Trimming cost V 5 bases and J 0 bases, with 14 bases left between them. CDR1 SGHAT and CDR2 FQNNGV come from the germline V gene. The CDR3 nucleotides are TGTGCCAGCAGCACCGGGACCTACAACTCCTACGAGCAGTACTTC. Translation: CASSTGTYNSYEQYF.

The chain combines TRBV2 with TRBJ2-3; TRBD2 matches 7 bases. CDR3 length: 12 amino acids. V was pared by 6 bases and J by 8 bases, with 5 bases of the junction left unmatched. Germline CDR1 and CDR2: SNHLY and FYNNEI. In DNA form, the CDR3 reads TGTGCCAGCAGCGACAGCGGGGTTACGCAGTATTTT. Protein sequence: CASSDSGVTQYF.

DNA of the CDR3: TGTGCCAGCAGCGTAGAGCCGGGGGATTTAACGAGCGAGCAGTACTTC. Residues: CASSVEPGDLTSEQYF. The rearrangement uses TRBV9 and TRBJ2-7, with D possibly matching TRBD2 (6 bases). Germline V gives CDR1 SGDLS, CDR2 YYNGEE. CDR3 length: 16 amino acids. Trimming took 0 bases from V and 6 from J, leaving 19 bases between them.

The sample holds one count of this clone. This sequence joins TRBV19 and TRBJ2-6; D may correspond to TRBD1 or TRBD2 (5 bases each). Germline V gene data show CDR1 as LNHDA and CDR2 as SQIVND (reference sequence). V lost 3 bases to trimming and J lost 1 base, with 10 bases between them. The CDR3 spans 16 residues. CDR3: CASSILEGSGANVLTF. The CDR3 coding sequence is TGTGCCAGTAGTATTTTAGAGGGGTCTGGGGCCAACGTCCTGACTTTC.

The chain is built from TRBV7-6 and TRBJ2-1, with 15 bases lining up with TRBD2. The CDR3 totals 18 residues. With V trimmed by 5 bases and J by 6 bases, 11 bases remained unmatched. In germline, CDR1 is SGHVS, CDR2 FNYEAQ. This CDR3 reads CASSPIGTSGGTGNEQFF. The DNA of the CDR3 is TGTGCCAGCAGCCCCATAGGGACTAGCGGGGGGACGGGCAATGAGCAGTTCTTC.

V usage is TRBV9 and J usage is TRBJ1-2, with 9 bases lining up with TRBD1. V trimming: 1 base; J trimming: 4 bases; junction bases outside the gene matches: 11. Germline V CDR1 and CDR2: SGDLS, YYNGEE. There are 17 residues in the CDR3. The CDR3 protein is CASSVPPGQGPRYGYTF. Written as DNA, the CDR3 is TGTGCCAGCAGCGTACCACCGGGACAGGGCCCCCGCTATGGCTACACCTTC.

V and J are TRBV11-3 and TRBJ1-6, with 8 bases aligning to TRBD1. The CDR3 spans 15 residues. V gave up 1 base and J gave up 5 bases; unmatched junction bases: 1. Looked up from germline, CDR1 is SGHNT and CDR2 is YENEEA. CDR3 amino acids: CASSLGTGNNSPLHF. As DNA, the CDR3 is TGTGCCAGCAGCTTAGGGACAGGGAATAATTCACCCCTCCACTTT.

The chain links TRBV25-1 to TRBJ2-7; D not resolved. The germline V gene has CDR1 MGHDK and CDR2 SYGVNS. There are 11 residues in the CDR3. Trimming stripped 4 bases from V and 3 bases from J, with 4 bases between. CDR3 amino acids: CASSGGYEQYF. The CDR3, as DNA: TGTGCCAGCAGTGGGGGCTACGAGCAGTACTTC.

The chain's CDR3 is CATGLPQETQYF. For the CDR3, the DNA is TGTGCCACGGGGCTGCCTCAAGAGACCCAGTACTTC. The J gene is TRBJ2-5, the V gene TRBV15; maybe TRBD1 (5 bases). CDR3 length: 12 residues. CDR1 and CDR2 from the germline V gene are LNHNV and YYDKDF (reference sequence). Trimming pared 9 bases from V and 2 bases from J, leaving 10 bases between.

This chain connects TRBV7-2 to TRBJ1-1; TRBD1 is a possible D gene (5 bases). The germline V gene has CDR1 SGHTA and CDR2 FQGNSA. This CDR3 is 14 amino acids long. With 3 bases removed from V and 11 bases from J, the gap between germline ends came to 19 bases. The DNA for the CDR3 is TGTGCCAGCAGCTTTGTGGGCAGGGTAAGGGAGGCTTTCTTT. It is translated as CASSFVGRVREAFF.

This clone was picked up a small number of times. J is TRBJ1-6 and V is TRBV5-1; D is unresolved. Between the trimmed V and J ends, which lost 7 bases and 7 bases, there was a span of 12 bases. Germline V gene data show CDR1 as SGHRS and CDR2 as YFSETQ. There are 13 residues in the CDR3. The CDR3 spells CASSNSENSPLHF. CDR3 sequence (DNA): TGCGCCAGCTCCAACTCGGAGAATTCACCCCTCCACTTT.